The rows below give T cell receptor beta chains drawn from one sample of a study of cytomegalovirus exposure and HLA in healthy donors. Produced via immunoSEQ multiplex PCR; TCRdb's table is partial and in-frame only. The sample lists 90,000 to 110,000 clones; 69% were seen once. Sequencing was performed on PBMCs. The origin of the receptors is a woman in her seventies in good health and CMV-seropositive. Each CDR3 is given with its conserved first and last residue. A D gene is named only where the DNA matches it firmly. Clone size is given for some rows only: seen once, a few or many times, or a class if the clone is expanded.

TGTGCCAGCAGCCAAGCAGGGACTAGCGGGGGGGGCGATCGGGAGCAGTTCTTC,CASSQAGTSGGGDREQFF,.,TRBV4-2,TRBJ2-1,TRBD2
TGTGCCAGCGGGGGCAGAGGCCGGGACACTGAAGCTTTCTTT,CASGGRGRDTEAFF,.,TRBV7-8,TRBJ1-1,.
TGTGCCTGGAGTGTTAAGGGAGGCACTGAAGCTTTCTTT,CAWSVKGGTEAFF,.,TRBV30,TRBJ1-1,.
TGTGCCAGCAGCCCCATGGAGGGGCCAGGGGCTTTCTTT,CASSPMEGPGAFF,.,TRBV21-1,TRBJ1-1,.
TGCAGCGTAGGGTGGGGCGGTCAGCCCCAGCATTTT,CSVGWGGQPQHF,few,TRBV29-1,TRBJ1-5,.
TGTGCCATCAGTGAGGTCGGGGGTGACACTGAAGCTTTCTTT,CAISEVGGDTEAFF,once,TRBV10-3,TRBJ1-1,.
TGTGCCAGCAGCTACGGACTAGCGAGGGTGACCCAGTACTTC,CASSYGLARVTQYF,.,TRBV7-8,TRBJ2-5,TRBD2
TGTGCCTGGAGTGGAGCAGAGACCCAGTACTTC,CAWSGAETQYF,.,TRBV30,TRBJ2-5,.
TGTGCCAGCACCCCAACGGGGGGAGCGAACTATGGCTACACCTTC,CASTPTGGANYGYTF,.,TRBV7-9,TRBJ1-2,.
TGCAGCGTTGAAATCTACGGCCAGGGAGCTTTCTTT,CSVEIYGQGAFF,once,TRBV29-1,TRBJ1-1,.
TGTGCCATCGGATGGGGGGGCCGAACGAACACAGATACGCAGTATTTT,CAIGWGGRTNTDTQYF,.,TRBV10-3,TRBJ2-3,.
TGCGCCAGCAGCTCGGGACTAGCGGGGGCGATCACAGATACGCAGTATTTT,CASSSGLAGAITDTQYF,.,TRBV5-1,TRBJ2-3,TRBD2
TGTGCCAGCAGGAAAGTAGACACTGAAGCTTTCTTT,CASRKVDTEAFF,.,TRBV27,TRBJ1-1,.
TGTGCCATCAGTGAGCAGGGAGGGAATGAAAAACTGTTTTTT,CAISEQGGNEKLFF,.,TRBV10-3,TRBJ1-4,.
TGTGCCTGCCTGCGGAACACTGAAGCTTTCTTT,CACLRNTEAFF,.,TRBV30,TRBJ1-1,.
TGTGCCAGTAGTCCCCTCCCCGGACAGACTACTGAAGCTTTCTTT,CASSPLPGQTTEAFF,.,TRBV19,TRBJ1-1,.
TGTGCCAGCAGCTTAACGGGACTATCCTACAATGAGCAGTTCTTC,CASSLTGLSYNEQFF,.,TRBV7-8,TRBJ2-1,TRBD2
TGTGCCAGCAGTTCGACAGGTACGCTACCCTACAATGAGCAGTTCTTC,CASSSTGTLPYNEQFF,.,TRBV27,TRBJ2-1,.
TGCGCCACCTCGGGCGGCGGGTCCGGCGGGGATACGCAGTATTTT,CATSGGGSGGDTQYF,.,TRBV10-1,TRBJ2-3,.
TGTGCCAGTAGTATCGCCCCACAGGGTGGTAACTATGGCTACACCTTC,CASSIAPQGGNYGYTF,.,TRBV19,TRBJ1-2,.
TGTGCCAGCAGCTCAGATTCTAGCGGGGGGGGTTACAATGAGCAGTTCTTC,CASSSDSSGGGYNEQFF,few,TRBV7-6,TRBJ2-1,TRBD2
TGTGCCTGGACAGGGGGCGACTATGGCTACACCTTC,CAWTGGDYGYTF,once,TRBV30,TRBJ1-2,TRBD1
TGTGCCTGGAGGGGGGAGGGTGATCAGCCCCAGCATTTT,CAWRGEGDQPQHF,.,TRBV30,TRBJ1-5,.
TGTGCCAGCAGTGACGCTCCGGAGGGTGGCTACACCTTC,CASSDAPEGGYTF,.,TRBV2,TRBJ1-2,.
TGTGCCAGCAGCTTAACAGGTGGGGACACTGAAGCTTTCTTT,CASSLTGGDTEAFF,.,TRBV7-6,TRBJ1-1,.
TGTGCCTGTTCTAAGCTAGCGGGTCTTCCCGAGCAGTACTTC,CACSKLAGLPEQYF,.,TRBV30,TRBJ2-7,TRBD2
TGCAGCGTTATCTCGGGTTACGAGCAGTACTTC,CSVISGYEQYF,once,TRBV29-1,TRBJ2-7,.
TGTGCCTGGAGTGTATCCCGGGGTCAAATCTACGAGCAGTACTTC,CAWSVSRGQIYEQYF,.,TRBV30,TRBJ2-7,.
TGTGCCAGCAGCTCAGAAGGACAGCGCCATAACTACGAGCAGTACTTC,CASSSEGQRHNYEQYF,.,TRBV11-1,TRBJ2-7,.
TGTGCCAGCAGTGAACAGGGAGGTATGAACACTGAAGCTTTCTTT,CASSEQGGMNTEAFF,few,TRBV6-1,TRBJ1-1,.
TGCGCCAGCAGCCAAGGATACCGAGCGGCAGGGGGCTTGTATGGCTACACCTTC,CASSQGYRAAGGLYGYTF,.,TRBV4-1,TRBJ1-2,TRBD1
TGCGCCAGCAGCCCTGGACTAGCGGGGGGACCCGGGGAGCTGTTTTTT,CASSPGLAGGPGELFF,few,TRBV5-1,TRBJ2-2,TRBD2
TGTGCCAGTCGAGAAAGCGGGGGGCTCACAGATACGCAGTATTTT,CASRESGGLTDTQYF,once,TRBV19,TRBJ2-3,TRBD2
TGCAGCGTCAAGGGGCGGGGGAACACCGGGGAGCTGTTTTTT,CSVKGRGNTGELFF,.,TRBV29-1,TRBJ2-2,.
TGTGCCAGCAGTCAACAGGGGGCGTCTGACGAGCAGTACTTC,CASSQQGASDEQYF,.,TRBV6-1,TRBJ2-7,TRBD1
TGTGCCAGCAGCTTAGTTAAAGGTTCGGCAGGGGGCGTATTTAGCAATCAGCCCCAGCATTTT,CASSLVKGSAGGVFSNQPQHF,once,TRBV7-8,TRBJ1-5,TRBD1
TGTGCCAGCAGTTCCAATACAGGGGGAGGCTACACCTTC,CASSSNTGGGYTF,few,TRBV6-5,TRBJ1-2,TRBD1
TGTGCCAGCAGCGTCCTAGCGGGGGGGTGGAATGAGCAGTTCTTC,CASSVLAGGWNEQFF,few,TRBV5-4,TRBJ2-1,TRBD2
TGTGCCAGTGGACAGGGGAGCCCCAATCAGCCCCAGCATTTT,CASGQGSPNQPQHF,once,TRBV19,TRBJ1-5,TRBD1
TGTGCCAGCAAAGGACAGGGGAGGAACACTGAAGCTTTCTTT,CASKGQGRNTEAFF,few,TRBV6-6,TRBJ1-1,TRBD1
TGTGCCTGGAGTGTACTTGCGGGTGCTTCCTACGAGCAGTACTTC,CAWSVLAGASYEQYF,.,TRBV30,TRBJ2-7,.
TGTGCCAGCAGTTACCCCTTGGGGACAGCTAACTATGGCTACACCTTC,CASSYPLGTANYGYTF,few,TRBV6-6,TRBJ1-2,TRBD1